This paragraph reports one T cell receptor beta chain. CDR3 size: 15 residues. V dropped 3 bases and J dropped 5; count of bases not matched to a gene: 10. Germline-derived CDR1 and CDR2 are KGHSH and LQKENI. This entry comes from a study of blood T cell repertoires in COVID-19. Turning to the study itself: Both acute and convalescent COVID-19 samples were obtained from the United States, Italy and Spain.

Study processing details: Cell counts per sample came from amplifying reference gene primers. Measured with immunoSEQ multiplex PCR; TCRdb has only the in-frame clones, and not every one. The V and J calls and clone size are taken from that table; D and trimming were inferred from the DNA. The table shows about 42,000 clones, with roughly 90% occurring only once. This TCR came from a man in his fifties with active COVID-19. Sample: peripheral blood. The rearrangement uses TRBV18 and TRBJ2-7, with TRBD1 identical over 7 bases. CDR3 in amino acids: CASSPNDREANEQYF. The CDR3, as DNA: TGTGCCAGCTCACCTAACGACAGGGAAGCGAACGAGCAGTACTTC. The whole variable domain, filled in from reference TRBV18 and TRBJ2-7, reads NAGVMQNPRHLVRRRGQEARLRCSPMKGHSHVYWYRQLPEEGLKFMVYLQKENIIDESGMPKERFSAEFPKEGPSILRIQQVVRGDSAAYFCASSPNDREANEQYFGPGTRLTVT.